The 29 T cell receptor beta chains presented below share a single source sample, sequenced in a study of blood T cell repertoires in COVID-19. Sequencing was performed with immunoSEQ multiplex PCR; in TCRdb, only in-frame clones are kept and a portion is missing. The sample includes over 50,000 clones, around 84% seen only once; the top ten take about an eighth. Material: peripheral blood. These receptors were obtained from a man aged 65 to 79 with active COVID-19.

The chain recombines TRBV29-1 with TRBJ1-1; no firm D call. Germline lookup yields CDR1 SQVTM and CDR2 ANQGSEA. Trimming shortened V by 4 bases and J by 3 bases, and 18 bases separated the two germline ends. The CDR3 totals 15 residues. The CDR3: CSVGTAGEGDTEAFF. The CDR3 nucleotides are TGCAGCGTTGGAACCGCCGGTGAGGGTGACACTGAAGCTTTCTTT.

This clone was seen just once. The chain is built from TRBV9 and TRBJ1-3; 10 bases are a match to TRBD1. The ends lost 9 bases at V and 6 bases at J; junction bases unmatched: 9. CDR3 size: 14 residues. The germline gives CDR1 SGDLS, CDR2 YYNGEE. CDR3 protein: CATPGTGAINTIYF. CDR3 coding DNA: TGTGCCACCCCTGGGACAGGGGCAATAAACACCATATATTTT.

The CDR3 reads CASSVGEFRSQYF. For the CDR3, the DNA is TGTGCCAGCAGCGTAGGGGAGTTTCGATCGCAGTATTTT. The chain joins TRBV9 to TRBJ2-3; tentative D call: TRBD2 (5 bases). Germline V gives CDR1 SGDLS, CDR2 YYNGEE. V lost 0 bases and J 10 bases, leaving 12 bases between the germline ends. This CDR3 has 13 residues.

The CDR3 nucleotides are TGTGCCAGCTCACGGCGGGACCCTTGGGATGAGCAGTTCTTC. Its translation is CASSRRDPWDEQFF. The V call is TRBV18, the J call TRBJ2-1, with D tentatively TRBD2 (6 bases). Germline V CDR1 and CDR2: KGHSH, LQKENI. The CDR3 runs to 14 residues. Deletions cut 4 bases from V and 8 bases from J, with 15 bases between.

The J gene is TRBJ1-6, the V gene TRBV27; D not certain. V lost 7 bases and J lost 1, with 17 bases in between. This CDR3 is built from 17 residues. Germline V gene sequence: CDR1 MNHEY, CDR2 SMNVEV (reference sequence). The DNA of the CDR3 is TGTGCCAGCACCCTAGGGCGGGGAGGGTCCTATAATTCACCCCTCCACTTT. This codes for CASTLGRGGSYNSPLHF.

The genes are TRBV30 and TRBJ1-1; unclear D gene. The CDR3 contains 14 residues. Germline values: CDR1 GTSNPN, CDR2 SVGIG (reference sequence). Trimming left V 3 bases short and J 1 base short, with 12 bases between. The CDR3 here is CAWSKQSPNTEAFF. Here the CDR3 DNA reads TGTGCCTGGAGCAAACAGTCCCCGAACACTGAAGCTTTCTTT.

This chain links TRBV29-1 with TRBJ2-3; 7 nucleotides line up with TRBD2. This CDR3 region has 15 residues. J lost 0 bases, V lost 4 bases, and 7 bases had no gene match. CDR1 is SQVTM and CDR2 is ANQGSEA in the germline V gene. DNA of the CDR3: TGCAGCGTTGGATCTAGCGGCTTTAGCACAGATACGCAGTATTTT. As protein: CSVGSSGFSTDTQYF.

V usage is TRBV7-2 and J usage is TRBJ2-3; maybe TRBD2 (6 bases). CDR1 is SGHTA, CDR2 FQGNSA, per germline. V dropped 5 bases and J dropped 11 bases, with 17 bases sitting between them. CDR3 length equals 13 residues. The CDR3 reads CASSPTGWREQYF. The CDR3 nucleotides are TGTGCCAGCAGCCCTACAGGCTGGAGGGAGCAGTATTTT.

The genes are TRBV5-1 and TRBJ2-1; D not certain. V lost 0 bases and J lost 0, with 13 bases in between. This CDR3 region has 17 residues. Germline V gives CDR1 SGHRS, CDR2 YFSETQ. The CDR3 DNA is TGCGCCAGCAGCTTGGATAGAATTTCGAGCTCCTACAATGAGCAGTTCTTC. Protein sequence: CASSLDRISSSYNEQFF.

The chain has TRBV5-4 and TRBJ1-2; 9 bases match TRBD1. In germline, CDR1 is SGHNT, CDR2 YYREEE (reference sequence). The ends lost 4 bases at V and 4 bases at J; junction bases unmatched: 5. The CDR3 sequence is 14 residues long. Here the CDR3 DNA reads TGTGCCAGCAGCACCGGACAGGGGTTCTATGGCTACACCTTC. This translates into CASSTGQGFYGYTF.

The rearrangement joins TRBV27 to TRBJ2-3; no reliable D call. The CDR3 sequence is 11 residues long. Germline values: CDR1 MNHEY, CDR2 SMNVEV (reference sequence). V was shortened by 5 bases and J by 5 bases, with 5 bases between the two germline ends. In DNA form, the CDR3 reads TGTGCCAGCAGTCCGGGAGATACGCAGTATTTT. Its translation: CASSPGDTQYF.

This chain links TRBV21-1 with TRBJ1-1; TRBD1 is taken as the D call from the table, unchecked against the DNA. TRBV21-1 is recorded as a pseudogene. CDR3 length: 15 residues. The CDR3 DNA reads as TGTGCCAGCAGCAAACCTGACAAGTTGAACACTGAAGCTTTCTTT. It translates to CASSKPDKLNTEAFF.

The chain is built from TRBV6-2 or TRBV6-3 and TRBJ1-1; D unclear. Trimming cost V 4 bases and J 4 bases, with 22 bases left between them. This CDR3 region has 17 residues. Germline V gene sequence: CDR1 MNHEY, CDR2 SVGEGT. CDR3 in amino acids: CASSSGYSWTLGTEAFF. The CDR3, as DNA: TGTGCCAGCAGTTCGGGGTATAGTTGGACTTTGGGCACTGAAGCTTTCTTT.

The chain carries TRBV6-2 or TRBV6-3 and TRBJ2-7, with D unresolved. This CDR3 is built from 11 residues. CDR1 is MNHEY and CDR2 is SVGEGT in the germline V gene. V was clipped by 6 bases and J by 7 bases, with 10 bases between them. CDR3 DNA: TGTGCCAGCAGCTCCCCGTTTGAGCAGTACTTC. As protein: CASSSPFEQYF.

The CDR3 DNA follows: TGTGCCAGCAGCGACAGGGGAAACCCCACCGGGGAGCTGTTTTTT. Protein sequence: CASSDRGNPTGELFF. The V gene is TRBV5-8, the J gene TRBJ2-2; 8 bases are a match to TRBD1. After removal of 4 bases from V and 4 bases from J, the junction contained 6 bases not matched to a gene. The germline V gene has CDR1 SGHTS and CDR2 YDEGEE. The CDR3 extends over 15 amino acids.

The rearrangement uses TRBV7-9 and TRBJ2-1, with 8 positions matching TRBD2. Germline V gene lookup returns CDR1 SEHNR and CDR2 FQNEAQ (reference sequence). The V and J ends lost 5 bases and 4 bases, in that order; junction bases with no gene match: 7. The length of the CDR3 is 15 residues. This CDR3 is CASSVGSGGYNEQFF. Written as DNA, the CDR3 is TGTGCCAGCAGCGTGGGGAGCGGGGGATACAATGAGCAGTTCTTC.

The CDR3 bases are TGTGCCAGTAGTCGAGCAGACACAGACACTGAAGCTTTCTTT. It encodes CASSRADTDTEAFF. The chain links TRBV19 to TRBJ1-1, with unresolved D. Looked up from germline, CDR1 is LNHDA and CDR2 is SQIVND (reference sequence). This CDR3 spans 14 amino acids. V lost 5 bases and J lost 3, with 13 bases in between.

The chain couples TRBV11-1 to TRBJ1-1; 7 bases are shared with TRBD1. The germline CDR1 and CDR2 sequences are SGHAT and FQDESV (reference sequence). The ends lost 5 bases at V and 4 bases at J; junction bases unmatched: 4. The CDR3 sequence is 13 residues long. The CDR3 is CASSLRDSTEAFF. The CDR3 DNA reads as TGTGCCAGCAGCCTCCGGGACAGCACTGAAGCTTTCTTT.

The J gene is TRBJ1-2, the V gene TRBV28; no reliable D call. V was clipped by 2 bases and J by 0 bases, with 13 bases between them. The germline V gene has CDR1 MDHEN and CDR2 SYDVKM. This CDR3 spans 16 amino acids. CDR3 amino acids: CASSLNNAAANYGYTF. CDR3 nucleotides: TGTGCCAGCAGTTTAAATAACGCGGCAGCTAACTATGGCTACACCTTC.

V usage is TRBV5-1 and J usage is TRBJ1-6; TRBD1 is a possible D gene (6 bases). This CDR3 spans 15 amino acids. Germline V lookup: CDR1 SGHRS, CDR2 YFSETQ. V was trimmed by 0 bases and J by 6 bases, leaving 10 bases between them. This CDR3 reads CASSLEGGRNSPLHF. CDR3 DNA sequence: TGCGCCAGCAGCTTGGAGGGGGGGCGTAATTCACCCCTCCACTTT.

The rearrangement links TRBV25-1 to TRBJ1-2, with TRBD1 identical over 7 bases. The CDR3 is 12 amino acids. Germline assignment: CDR1 MGHDK and CDR2 SYGVNS. After removal of 4 bases from V and 7 bases from J, the junction contained 3 bases not matched to a gene. The CDR3 protein is CASSVGQRGYTF. CDR3 DNA sequence: TGTGCCAGCAGTGTGGGACAGCGTGGCTACACCTTC.

The chain links TRBV12-3 or TRBV12-4 to TRBJ2-5; perhaps TRBD2 as D (5 bases). With 0 bases removed from V and 5 bases from J, the gap between germline ends came to 7 bases. The CDR3 spans 13 residues. The DNA for the CDR3 is TGTGCCAGCAGTTTAGCCGGGATGGAGACCCAGTACTTC. This encodes CASSLAGMETQYF.

The chain employs TRBV18 and TRBJ1-4, with a possible D match to TRBD1 (5 bases). V was cut by 3 bases and J by 2 bases, with 22 bases left in between. Germline V lookup: CDR1 KGHSH, CDR2 LQKENI. The CDR3 is made up of 19 amino acids. The DNA for the CDR3 is TGTGCCAGCTCACCTCGACGGACACCCCTCAGGGTGACTAATGAAAAACTGTTTTTT. Its protein is CASSPRRTPLRVTNEKLFF.

The chain links TRBV10-1 to TRBJ1-2, with 9 nucleotides matching TRBD1. Germline lookup yields CDR1 WNHNN and CDR2 SYGVQD (reference sequence). The CDR3 is made up of 16 amino acids. V gave up 3 bases and J gave up 0 bases; unmatched junction bases: 5. The CDR3 DNA sequence: TGCGCCAGCAGTGAACAGGGGGCTAGAGCTAACTATGGCTACACCTTC. The encoded protein is CASSEQGARANYGYTF.

The chain carries TRBV7-9 and TRBJ1-2; D is unresolved. The CDR3 is 15 residues long. The ends were cut back, 1 base at V and 4 bases at J, with 13 bases in the middle. Germline CDR1 SEHNR, CDR2 FQNEAQ (reference sequence). This CDR3 reads CASSLDEGLGYGYTF. CDR3 in DNA: TGTGCCAGCAGCTTAGACGAGGGTTTAGGCTATGGCTACACCTTC.

The V and J genes are TRBV18 and TRBJ2-1; D unresolved. From germline, CDR1 is KGHSH and CDR2 LQKENI. The CDR3 has 13 amino acids. V was cut by 2 bases and J by 4 bases, with 6 bases left in between. Here the CDR3 DNA reads TGTGCCAGCTCACCAGTCAGGTACAATGAGCAGTTCTTC. Amino acids: CASSPVRYNEQFF.

This clone appeared a single time. J is TRBJ1-6 and V is TRBV12-5, with a possible D match to TRBD1 (5 bases). Trimming took off 6 bases at V and 8 bases at J, with 14 bases between the two ends. The CDR3 length is 14 residues. Germline CDR1 and CDR2: LGHNT and FRNRAP. CDR3 sequence: CASGPRGGDSPLHF. The CDR3 bases are TGTGCTAGTGGCCCCCGGGGGGGGGATTCACCCCTCCACTTT.

A single count supports this clone. The chain recombines TRBV2 with TRBJ1-4; weak D call: TRBD1 (6 bases). CDR1 and CDR2 (germline): SNHLY, FYNNEI. The CDR3 is 15 amino acids. V dropped 3 bases and J dropped 3 bases, with 11 bases sitting between them. The CDR3 DNA sequence: TGTGCCAGCAGTGAGTGGGGGCCCCCTAATGAAAAACTGTTTTTT. The encoded protein is CASSEWGPPNEKLFF.

The chain carries TRBV5-4 and TRBJ1-2; the match to TRBD1 covers 7 bases. The CDR3 is made up of 14 amino acids. The V gene's germline CDR1 is SGHNT and CDR2 YYREEE (reference sequence). After removal of 4 bases from V and 5 bases from J, the junction contained 8 bases not matched to a gene. In DNA form, the CDR3 reads TGTGCCAGCAGCGCGGGGACAGACGTATATGGCTACACCTTC. Translated: CASSAGTDVYGYTF.